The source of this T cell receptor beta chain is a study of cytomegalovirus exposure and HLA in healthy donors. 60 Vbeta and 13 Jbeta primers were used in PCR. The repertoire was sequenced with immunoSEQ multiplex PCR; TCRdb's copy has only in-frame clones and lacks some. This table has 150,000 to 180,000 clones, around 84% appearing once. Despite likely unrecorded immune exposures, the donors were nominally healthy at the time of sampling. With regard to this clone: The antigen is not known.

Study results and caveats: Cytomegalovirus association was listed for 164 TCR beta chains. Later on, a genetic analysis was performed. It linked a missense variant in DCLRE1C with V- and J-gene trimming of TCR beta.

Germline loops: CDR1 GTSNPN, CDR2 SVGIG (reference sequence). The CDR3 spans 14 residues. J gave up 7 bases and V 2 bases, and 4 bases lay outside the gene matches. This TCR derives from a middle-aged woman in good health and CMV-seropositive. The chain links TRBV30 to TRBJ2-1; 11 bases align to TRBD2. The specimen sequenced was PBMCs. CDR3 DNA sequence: TGTGCCTGGAGTAAACTAGCGGGGGTAAATGAGCAGTTCTTC. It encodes CAWSKLAGVNEQFF.